Below, 13 T cell receptor beta chains from the same sample are listed, as sequenced in a study of T cell changes during pregnancy in multiple sclerosis. Data came from immunoSEQ multiplex PCR; TCRdb stores just in-frame clones and leaves some out. Of fewer than 50,000 clones listed, roughly 90% are singletons. The sample consisted of peripheral blood, taken in the second trimester of pregnancy. Source of these receptors: a female donor in good health, enrolled as a control in a pregnancy study.

CDR3 DNA sequence: TGTGCCAGCAGCGACAGCTACTATGGCTACACCTTC. Its protein is CASSDSYYGYTF. The chain couples TRBV6-5 to TRBJ1-2, with D possibly TRBD1 on 5 matching bases. Trimming shortened V by 6 bases and J by 3 bases, and 8 bases separated the two germline ends. This CDR3 has 12 amino acids. Germline values: CDR1 MNHEY, CDR2 SVGAGI.

The V gene is TRBV14, the J gene TRBJ2-7, with D hard to call. This CDR3 spans 13 amino acids. The germline gives CDR1 SGHDN, CDR2 FVKESK. The germline V and J ends were trimmed by 4 bases and 3 bases, with 10 bases remaining between them. CDR3 loop: CASSPDVVYEQYF. CDR3 DNA sequence: TGTGCCAGCAGCCCAGACGTTGTCTACGAGCAGTACTTC. Full variable domain (missing parts from reference TRBV14 and TRBJ2-7): EAGVTQFPSHSVIEKGQTVTLRCDPISGHDNLYWYRRVMGKEIKFLLHFVKESKQDESGMPNNRFLAERTGGTYSTLKVQPAELEDSGVYFCASSPDVVYEQYFGPGTRLTVT.

The CDR3 loop reads CASSWDSGTSGPGDTQYF. CDR3 nucleotides: TGTGCCAGCAGCTGGGATTCCGGGACTAGCGGGCCAGGTGATACGCAGTATTTT. The chain carries TRBV5-6 and TRBJ2-3, with 12 nucleotides matching TRBD2. This CDR3 has 18 amino acids. Unmatched junction bases numbered 14, after V lost 3 bases and J lost 6 bases. Germline-derived CDR1 and CDR2 are SGHDT and YYEEEE.

The V gene is TRBV27, the J gene TRBJ2-5; 9 bases map to TRBD2. The CDR3 loop spans 15 amino acids. Germline lookup yields CDR1 MNHEY and CDR2 SMNVEV (reference sequence). V shed 0 bases and J 5 bases; nucleotides not matched to a gene: 4. The CDR3 nucleotides read TGTGCCAGCAGTTTATCCGGCCTAGCGGGGGAGACCCAGTACTTC. Its translation: CASSLSGLAGETQYF.

The J gene is TRBJ2-1, the V gene TRBV18, with 11 positions matching TRBD2. CDR1 KGHSH and CDR2 LQKENI come from the germline V gene. V trimming: 6 bases; J trimming: 6 bases; junction bases outside the gene matches: 16. The CDR3 is 18 amino acids. CDR3 DNA: TGTGCCAGCTCGACAATTACGGGTACTAGCGGGAGTCCCAATGAGCAGTTCTTC. Amino acids: CASSTITGTSGSPNEQFF.

The chain has TRBV5-1 and TRBJ1-1, with D unclear. The CDR3 consists of 12 residues. The V end was cut by 2 bases, the J end by 3 bases, with 5 bases between. The V gene's germline CDR1 is SGHRS and CDR2 YFSETQ. CDR3 region: CASSFGDTEAFF. The CDR3 DNA reads as TGCGCCAGCAGCTTCGGAGACACTGAAGCTTTCTTT.

The chain employs TRBV7-2 and TRBJ2-1, with 9 bases identical to TRBD2. V lost 5 bases, J lost 6 bases, and 14 bases stayed unmatched. Germline assignment: CDR1 SGHTA and CDR2 FQGNSA. The CDR3 length is 17 residues. CDR3 in DNA: TGTGCCAGCAGCCCCCTGACCCTTGGCGGGGGGGCCAATGAGCAGTTCTTC. This sequence encodes CASSPLTLGGGANEQFF.

The V and J genes are TRBV28 and TRBJ1-1; the match to TRBD1 covers 8 bases. Trimming cost V 5 bases and J 2 bases; bases outside gene matches: 7. The CDR3 totals 15 residues. In germline, CDR1 is MDHEN, CDR2 SYDVKM. CDR3 residues: CASSRQGIVNTEAFF. DNA of the CDR3: TGTGCCAGCAGTAGACAGGGGATAGTTAACACTGAAGCTTTCTTT. Looking up the rest from reference TRBV28 and TRBJ1-1 gives the full variable domain: DVKVTQSSRYLVKRTGEKVFLECVQDMDHENMFWYRQDPGLGLRLIYFSYDVKMKEKGDIPEGYSVSREKKERFSLILESASTNQTSMYLCASSRQGIVNTEAFFGQGTRLTVV.

The chain joins TRBV14 to TRBJ2-7; 7 nucleotides line up with TRBD2. V shed 4 bases, J shed 5 bases, and the junction held 11 bases outside the gene matches. The CDR3 contains 15 residues. Germline CDR1 and CDR2: SGHDN and FVKESK. As DNA, the CDR3 is TGTGCCAGCAGCCTTAAGACTAGCCGCGTCCACGAGCAGTACTTC. This gives the protein CASSLKTSRVHEQYF.

The J gene is TRBJ1-1, the V gene TRBV19; TRBD1 agrees at 7 bases. Germline V gives CDR1 LNHDA, CDR2 SQIVND (reference sequence). This CDR3 has 14 amino acids. The ends lost 4 bases at V and 4 bases at J; junction bases unmatched: 6. CDR3 nucleotides: TGTGCCAGTAGTACCCACAGGGGAGTCACTGAAGCTTTCTTT. Its translation is CASSTHRGVTEAFF.

This sequence joins TRBV4-2 and TRBJ2-7; D uncertain. The CDR3 totals 14 residues. The germline gives CDR1 LGHNA, CDR2 YNFKEQ. V dropped 0 bases and J dropped 0 bases, with 6 bases sitting between them. CDR3 sequence: CASSQDFSSYEQYF. CDR3 DNA sequence: TGTGCCAGCAGCCAAGATTTCAGCTCCTACGAGCAGTACTTC.

The CDR3 here is CALPRRSTYGYTF. The CDR3 nucleotides read TGTGCCCTACCCAGGAGGAGTACCTATGGCTACACCTTC. This chain uses TRBV30 with TRBJ1-2; D is unclear. The CDR3 length is 13 residues. Germline CDR1 GTSNPN, CDR2 SVGIG (reference sequence). V lost 8 bases and J lost 4, with 17 bases in between.

The chain has TRBV2 and TRBJ2-5; 7 bases fit TRBD1. The germline V gene has CDR1 SNHLY and CDR2 FYNNEI. With 7 bases clipped from V and 5 bases from J, the junction kept 7 bases outside the gene matches. CDR3 length: 13 amino acids. CDR3 sequence reads: CASTVTGKETQYF. The CDR3 nucleotides are TGTGCCAGCACCGTGACAGGGAAGGAGACCCAGTACTTC.